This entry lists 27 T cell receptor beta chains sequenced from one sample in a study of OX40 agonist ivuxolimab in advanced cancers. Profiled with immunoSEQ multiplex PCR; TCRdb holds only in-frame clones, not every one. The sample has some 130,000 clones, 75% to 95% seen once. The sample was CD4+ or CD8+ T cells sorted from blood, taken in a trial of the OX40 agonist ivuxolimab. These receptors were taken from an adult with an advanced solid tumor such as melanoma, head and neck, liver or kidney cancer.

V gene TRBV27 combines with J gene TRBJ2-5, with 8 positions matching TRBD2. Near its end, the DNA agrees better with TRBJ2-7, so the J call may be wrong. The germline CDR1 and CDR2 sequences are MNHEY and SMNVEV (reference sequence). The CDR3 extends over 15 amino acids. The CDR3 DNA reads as TGTGCCAGCAGGGGACCGGGGAGCGGGGGTTACGAGCAGTACTTC. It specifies CASRGPGSGGYEQYF.

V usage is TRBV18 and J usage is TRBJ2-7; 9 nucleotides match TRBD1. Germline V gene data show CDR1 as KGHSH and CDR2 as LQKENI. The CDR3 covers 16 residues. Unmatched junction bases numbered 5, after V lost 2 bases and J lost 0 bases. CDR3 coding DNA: TGTGCCAGCTCACCAGCAGGGACAGGGAGCTCCTACGAGCAGTACTTC. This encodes CASSPAGTGSSYEQYF.

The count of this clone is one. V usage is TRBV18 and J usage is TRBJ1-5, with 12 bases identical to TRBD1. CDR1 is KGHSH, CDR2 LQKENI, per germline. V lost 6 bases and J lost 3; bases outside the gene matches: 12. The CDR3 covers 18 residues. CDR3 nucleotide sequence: TGTGCCAGCTCGCCAGGATTAACGGGACAGGGGGCCAATCAGCCCCAGCATTTT. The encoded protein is CASSPGLTGQGANQPQHF.

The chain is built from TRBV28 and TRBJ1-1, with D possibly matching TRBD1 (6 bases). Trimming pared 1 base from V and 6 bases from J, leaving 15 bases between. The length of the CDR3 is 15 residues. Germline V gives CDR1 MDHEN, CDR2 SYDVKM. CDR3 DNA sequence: TGTGCCAGCAGTTTATTATACTCGGGGGCCGCTGAAGCTTTCTTT. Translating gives CASSLLYSGAAEAFF.

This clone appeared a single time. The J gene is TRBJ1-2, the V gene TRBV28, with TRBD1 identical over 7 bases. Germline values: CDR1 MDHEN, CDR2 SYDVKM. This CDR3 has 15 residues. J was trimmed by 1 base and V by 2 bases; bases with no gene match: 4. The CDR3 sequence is CASSLEGAVNYGYTF. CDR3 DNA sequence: TGTGCCAGCAGTTTAGAGGGGGCAGTTAACTATGGCTACACCTTC.

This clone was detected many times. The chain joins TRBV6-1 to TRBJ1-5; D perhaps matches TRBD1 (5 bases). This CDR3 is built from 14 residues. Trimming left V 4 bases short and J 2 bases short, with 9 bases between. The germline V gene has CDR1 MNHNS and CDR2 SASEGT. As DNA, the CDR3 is TGTGCCAGCAGTGGGGGGTTTGGCAATCAGCCCCAGCATTTT. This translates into CASSGGFGNQPQHF.

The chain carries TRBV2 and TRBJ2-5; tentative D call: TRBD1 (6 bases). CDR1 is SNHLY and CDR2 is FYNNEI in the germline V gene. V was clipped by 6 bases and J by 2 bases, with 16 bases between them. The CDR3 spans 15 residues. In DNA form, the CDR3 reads TGTGCCAGCAGGCCATTACAGGGTGGGCAAGAGACCCAGTACTTC. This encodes CASRPLQGGQETQYF.

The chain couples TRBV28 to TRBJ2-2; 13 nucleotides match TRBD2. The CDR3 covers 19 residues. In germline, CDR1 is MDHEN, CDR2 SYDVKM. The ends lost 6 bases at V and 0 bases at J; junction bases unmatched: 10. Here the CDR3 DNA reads TGTGCCAGCAGGTTACCCCCGGGACTAGCGGGGACGAACACCGGGGAGCTGTTTTTT. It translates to CASRLPPGLAGTNTGELFF.

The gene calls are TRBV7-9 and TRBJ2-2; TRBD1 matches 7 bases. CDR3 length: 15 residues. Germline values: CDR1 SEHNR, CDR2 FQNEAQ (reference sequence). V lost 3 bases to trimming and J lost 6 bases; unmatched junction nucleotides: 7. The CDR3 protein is CASSLGQGVSGELFF. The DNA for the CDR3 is TGTGCCAGCAGCTTGGGGCAGGGGGTTTCCGGGGAGCTGTTTTTT.

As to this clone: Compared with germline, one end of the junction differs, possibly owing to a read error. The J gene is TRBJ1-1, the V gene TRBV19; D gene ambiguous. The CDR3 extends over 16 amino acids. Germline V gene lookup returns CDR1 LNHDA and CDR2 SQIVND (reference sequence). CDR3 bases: TGTGCCAGTAGTACTCCCTGGGTAGGTGTGAAGACTGAAGCTTTCTTT. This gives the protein CASSTPWVGVKTEAFF.

The CDR3 sequence is CASQNVEGYEQYF. As DNA, the CDR3 is TGCGCCAGCCAAAATGTAGAAGGCTACGAGCAGTACTTC. The rearrangement uses TRBV5-1 and TRBJ2-7; D is unclear. Germline V gene sequence: CDR1 SGHRS, CDR2 YFSETQ. This CDR3 region has 13 residues. Trimming pared 7 bases from V and 3 bases from J, leaving 14 bases between.

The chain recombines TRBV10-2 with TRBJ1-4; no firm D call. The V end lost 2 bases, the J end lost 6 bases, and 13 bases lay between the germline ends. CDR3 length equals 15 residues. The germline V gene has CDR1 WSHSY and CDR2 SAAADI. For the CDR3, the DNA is TGCGCCAGCAGTGAGGAGAGGGTTGAGCATGAAAAACTGTTTTTT. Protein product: CASSEERVEHEKLFF.

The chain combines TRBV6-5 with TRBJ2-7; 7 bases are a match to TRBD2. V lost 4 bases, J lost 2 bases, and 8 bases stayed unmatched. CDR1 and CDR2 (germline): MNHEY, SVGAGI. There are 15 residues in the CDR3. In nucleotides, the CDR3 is TGTGCCAGCAGTTTTTCTAGCGGTGCTCCCTACGAGCAGTACTTC. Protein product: CASSFSSGAPYEQYF.

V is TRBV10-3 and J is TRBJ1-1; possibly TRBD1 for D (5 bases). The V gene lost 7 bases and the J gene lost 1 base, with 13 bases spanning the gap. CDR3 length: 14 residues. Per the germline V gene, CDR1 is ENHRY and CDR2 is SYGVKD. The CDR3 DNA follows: TGTGCCATCACCGGGACCCTTGGGAACACTGAAGCTTTCTTT. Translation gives CAITGTLGNTEAFF.

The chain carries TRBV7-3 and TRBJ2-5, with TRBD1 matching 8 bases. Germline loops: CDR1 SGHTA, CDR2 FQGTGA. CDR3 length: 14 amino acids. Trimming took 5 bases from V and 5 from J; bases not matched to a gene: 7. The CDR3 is CASSDGQGIETQYF. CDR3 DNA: TGTGCCAGCAGCGACGGACAGGGTATTGAGACCCAGTACTTC.

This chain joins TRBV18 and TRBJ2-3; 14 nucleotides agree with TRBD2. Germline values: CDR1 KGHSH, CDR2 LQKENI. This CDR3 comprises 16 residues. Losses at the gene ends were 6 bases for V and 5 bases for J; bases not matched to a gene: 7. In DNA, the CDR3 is TGTGCCAGCTCGAGGGGGACTAGCGGGAGTGGAGATACGCAGTATTTT. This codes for CASSRGTSGSGDTQYF.

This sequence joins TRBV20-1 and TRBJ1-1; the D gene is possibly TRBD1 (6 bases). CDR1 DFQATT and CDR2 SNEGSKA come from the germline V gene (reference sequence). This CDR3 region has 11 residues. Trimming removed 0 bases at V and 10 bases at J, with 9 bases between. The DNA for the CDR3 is TGCAGTGCTAGAGAGCAGGGGAGAGCTTTCTTT. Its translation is CSAREQGRAFF.

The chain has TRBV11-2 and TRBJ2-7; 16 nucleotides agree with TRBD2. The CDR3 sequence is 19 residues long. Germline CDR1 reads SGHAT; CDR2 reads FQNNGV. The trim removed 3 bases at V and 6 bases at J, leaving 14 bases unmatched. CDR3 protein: CASSFFTMGLAGGFAEQYF. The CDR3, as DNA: TGTGCCAGCAGCTTCTTTACAATGGGACTAGCGGGAGGGTTTGCCGAGCAGTACTTC.

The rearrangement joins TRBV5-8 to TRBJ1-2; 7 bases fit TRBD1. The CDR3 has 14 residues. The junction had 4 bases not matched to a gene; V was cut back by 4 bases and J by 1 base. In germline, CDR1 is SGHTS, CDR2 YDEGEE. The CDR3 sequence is CASSQRQGNYGYTF. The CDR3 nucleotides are TGTGCCAGCAGCCAAAGACAGGGTAACTATGGCTACACCTTC.

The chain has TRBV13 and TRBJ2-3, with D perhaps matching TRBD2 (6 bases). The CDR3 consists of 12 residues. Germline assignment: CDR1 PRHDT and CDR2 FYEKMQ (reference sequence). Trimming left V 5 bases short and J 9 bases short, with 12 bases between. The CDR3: CASSLQRATQYF. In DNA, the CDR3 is TGTGCCAGCAGCCTCCAGCGGGCCACGCAGTATTTT.

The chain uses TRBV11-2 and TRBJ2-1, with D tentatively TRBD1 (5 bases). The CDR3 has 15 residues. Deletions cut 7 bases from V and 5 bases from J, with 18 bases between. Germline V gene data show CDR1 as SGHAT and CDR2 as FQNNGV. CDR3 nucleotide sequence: TGTGCCAGCACCCAGTGGGGCCAGACTGACAATGAGCAGTTCTTC. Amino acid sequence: CASTQWGQTDNEQFF. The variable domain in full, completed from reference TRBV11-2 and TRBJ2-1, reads EAGVAQSPRYKIIEKRQSVAFWCNPISGHATLYWYQQILGQGPKLLIQFQNNGVVDDSQLPKDRFSAERLKGVDSTLKIQPAKLEDSAVYLCASTQWGQTDNEQFFGPGTRLTVL.

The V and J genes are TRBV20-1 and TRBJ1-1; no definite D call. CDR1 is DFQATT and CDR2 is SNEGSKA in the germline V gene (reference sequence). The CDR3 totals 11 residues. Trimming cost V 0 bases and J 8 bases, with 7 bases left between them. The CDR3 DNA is TGCAGTGCTAGAGACGTAGTGGAAGCTTTCTTT. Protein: CSARDVVEAFF.

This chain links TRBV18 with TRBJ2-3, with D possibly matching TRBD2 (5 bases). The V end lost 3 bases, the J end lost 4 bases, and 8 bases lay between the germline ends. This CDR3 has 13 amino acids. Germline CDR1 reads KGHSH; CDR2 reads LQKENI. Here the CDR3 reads CASSPSSPDTQYF. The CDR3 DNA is TGTGCCAGCTCACCCTCTAGCCCAGATACGCAGTATTTT.

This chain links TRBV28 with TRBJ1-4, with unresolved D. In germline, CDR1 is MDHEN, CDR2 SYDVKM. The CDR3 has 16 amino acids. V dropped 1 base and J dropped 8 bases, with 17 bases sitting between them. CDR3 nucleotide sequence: TGTGCCAGCAGTTTATATTCGGCTGGCATGGTCGAAAAACTGTTTTTT. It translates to CASSLYSAGMVEKLFF.

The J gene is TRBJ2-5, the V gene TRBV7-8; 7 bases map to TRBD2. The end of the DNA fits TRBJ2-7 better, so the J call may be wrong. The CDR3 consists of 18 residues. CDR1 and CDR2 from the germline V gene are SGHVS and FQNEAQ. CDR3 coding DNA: TGTGCCAGCAGCTTAGTCGGCAGGGCTACAGCGGGACGGTACGAGCAGTACTTC. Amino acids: CASSLVGRATAGRYEQYF.

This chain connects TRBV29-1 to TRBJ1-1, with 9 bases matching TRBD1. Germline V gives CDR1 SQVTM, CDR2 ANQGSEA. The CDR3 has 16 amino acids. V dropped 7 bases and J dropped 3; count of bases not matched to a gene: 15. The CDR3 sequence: CSAGRTGAGVDTEAFF. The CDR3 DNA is TGCAGCGCAGGGCGGACAGGGGCGGGAGTGGACACTGAAGCTTTCTTT.

CDR3 sequence reads: CASSRYQETQYF. CDR3 DNA sequence: TGTGCCAGCAGCCGATACCAAGAGACCCAGTACTTC. The chain recombines TRBV5-6 with TRBJ2-5; no firm D call. The V gene lost 4 bases and the J gene lost 0 bases, with 4 bases spanning the gap. CDR3 length: 12 amino acids. Germline CDR1 SGHDT, CDR2 YYEEEE.